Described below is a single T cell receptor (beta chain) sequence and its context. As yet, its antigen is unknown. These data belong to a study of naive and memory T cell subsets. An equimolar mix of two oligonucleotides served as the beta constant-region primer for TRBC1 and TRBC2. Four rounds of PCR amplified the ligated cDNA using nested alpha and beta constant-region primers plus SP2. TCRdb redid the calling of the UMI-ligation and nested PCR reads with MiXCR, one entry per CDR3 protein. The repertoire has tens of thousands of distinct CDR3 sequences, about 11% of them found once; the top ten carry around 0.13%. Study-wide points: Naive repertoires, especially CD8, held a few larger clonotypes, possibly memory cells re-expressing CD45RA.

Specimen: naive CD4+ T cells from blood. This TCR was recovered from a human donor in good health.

CDR3 in amino acids: CASRKQGAREKLFF. CDR3 nucleotide sequence: TGTGCCAGCAGAAAACAGGGGGCTCGGGAAAAACTGTTTTTT. This chain uses TRBV28 with TRBJ1-4, with 9 bases matching TRBD1. Germline V CDR1 and CDR2: MDHEN, SYDVKM. The CDR3 has 14 residues. Trimming took 6 bases from V and 8 from J; bases not matched to a gene: 7.